What follows are 13 T cell receptor beta chains derived from one specimen sequenced in a study of long-term antiretroviral therapy in people with HIV. The libraries were made with immunoSEQ v3.0 at survey level. The repertoire was sequenced with immunoSEQ multiplex PCR; TCRdb's copy has only in-frame clones and lacks some. The sample contains about 35,000 clones, roughly 88% of which appear only once. The sample in question was unsorted PBMCs, obtained 2.2 years after starting antiretroviral therapy. The receptors come from a man younger than 35 with HIV.

The genes are TRBV2 and TRBJ1-5; TRBD1 aligns across 9 bases. The CDR3 spans 15 residues. The V segment lost 4 bases and the J segment 11 bases; nucleotides outside the gene matches: 12. Germline CDR1 reads SNHLY; CDR2 reads FYNNEI. CDR3 in amino acids: CASSVSGQGLGAQHF. The DNA for the CDR3 is TGTGCCAGCAGTGTTTCGGGACAGGGCCTTGGGGCCCAGCATTTT. The full variable domain, with the rest looked up from reference TRBV2 and TRBJ1-5, is EPEVTQTPSHQVTQMGQEVILRCVPISNHLYFYWYRQILGQKVEFLVSFYNNEISEKSEIFDDQFSVERPDGSNFTLKIRSTKLEDSAMYFCASSVSGQGLGAQHFGDGTRLSIL.

The chain carries TRBV27 and TRBJ2-3; D not certain. V lost 5 bases and J lost 7, with 16 bases in between. Looked up from germline, CDR1 is MNHEY and CDR2 is SMNVEV (reference sequence). The CDR3 has 14 amino acids. CDR3 coding DNA: TGTGCCAGCAGTCCCCGCTTATTAACAAATACGCAGTATTTT. Protein sequence: CASSPRLLTNTQYF.

V usage is TRBV4-3 and J usage is TRBJ2-3; TRBD2 agrees at 10 bases. V shed 4 bases, J shed 11 bases, and the junction held 6 bases outside the gene matches. This CDR3 is 13 amino acids long. Germline V gene sequence: CDR1 LGHNA, CDR2 YSLEER. CDR3 DNA: TGCGCCAGCAGCCCCATGTTAGCGGGAGGGCAGTATTTT. The encoded protein is CASSPMLAGGQYF.

V and J are TRBV4-3 and TRBJ2-7, with 13 positions matching TRBD2. J was trimmed by 7 bases and V by 1 base; bases with no gene match: 10. The germline CDR1 and CDR2 sequences are LGHNA and YSLEER. The CDR3 consists of 17 residues. CDR3 in DNA: TGCGCCAGCAGCCAAGTCGGCTGGACTAGCGGGAGAGGTGAGCAGTACTTC. Residues: CASSQVGWTSGRGEQYF.

The gene calls are TRBV5-1 and TRBJ2-5; D is uncertain. The CDR3 has 13 residues. V was shortened by 0 bases and J by 4 bases, with 7 bases between the two germline ends. Germline V gene lookup returns CDR1 SGHRS and CDR2 YFSETQ. CDR3 nucleotides: TGCGCCAGCAGCTTGGCTCTAGGAGAGACCCAGTACTTC. It yields the protein CASSLALGETQYF.

The chain combines TRBV28 with TRBJ1-5; D remains unclear. With 6 bases removed from V and 3 bases from J, the gap between germline ends came to 9 bases. The germline gives CDR1 MDHEN, CDR2 SYDVKM. The CDR3 covers 13 residues. The CDR3 loop reads CASSESFNQPQHF. The CDR3 nucleotides read TGTGCCAGCAGCGAGAGTTTCAATCAGCCCCAGCATTTT.

This sequence joins TRBV10-3 and TRBJ1-1; 7 nucleotides match TRBD1. After removal of 3 bases from V and 2 bases from J, the junction contained 3 bases not matched to a gene. Germline V CDR1 and CDR2: ENHRY, SYGVKD. This CDR3 comprises 14 residues. The CDR3 sequence is CAISESGGNTEAFF. The CDR3 DNA reads as TGTGCCATCAGTGAATCAGGGGGAAACACTGAAGCTTTCTTT.

This rearrangement joins TRBV18 to TRBJ2-7; 7 positions match TRBD1. The CDR3 runs to 15 residues. Trimming took 4 bases from V and 2 from J; bases not matched to a gene: 8. Germline CDR1 KGHSH, CDR2 LQKENI. CDR3: CASSLRKGAAYEQYF. Written as DNA, the CDR3 is TGTGCCAGCTCACTCCGGAAGGGGGCCGCCTACGAGCAGTACTTC.

J is TRBJ2-7 and V is TRBV7-6; 7 bases fit TRBD2. The CDR3 totals 14 residues. Looked up from germline, CDR1 is SGHVS and CDR2 is FNYEAQ. With V trimmed by 0 bases and J by 5 bases, 4 bases remained unmatched. CDR3 sequence (DNA): TGTGCCAGCAGCTTAGCGGGAGGGCAGGACGAGCAGTACTTC. Its protein is CASSLAGGQDEQYF.

This clone was detected only a few times. The chain recombines TRBV7-9 with TRBJ1-2, with D possibly TRBD1 on 5 matching bases. V lost 5 bases and J 4 bases, leaving 11 bases between the germline ends. In germline, CDR1 is SEHNR, CDR2 FQNEAQ (reference sequence). The CDR3 is 13 amino acids. The CDR3 DNA is TGTGCCAGCAGCCAGACAGAGGTCTATGGCTACACCTTC. Translation: CASSQTEVYGYTF.

The V call is TRBV9, the J call TRBJ2-1, with D perhaps assigned TRBD1 or TRBD2 (5 bases each). The CDR3 runs to 16 residues. Trimming took off 3 bases at V and 1 base at J, with 14 bases between the two ends. The germline V gene encodes CDR1 SGDLS and CDR2 YYNGEE. CDR3 protein: CASSGYRGASYNEQFF. The CDR3 coding sequence is TGTGCCAGCAGCGGATACCGGGGCGCATCCTACAATGAGCAGTTCTTC.

The V call is TRBV5-6, the J call TRBJ2-7; the D is unclear. The CDR3 has 18 amino acids. The germline V and J ends were trimmed by 0 bases and 6 bases, with 25 bases remaining between them. Germline CDR1 SGHDT, CDR2 YYEEEE. The CDR3 sequence is CASSLGIGRTFTVAEQYF. The CDR3 region has the DNA TGTGCCAGCAGCTTGGGAATAGGTCGGACCTTCACGGTGGCCGAGCAGTACTTC.

This clone was seen only once. The genes are TRBV21-1 and TRBJ2-3; the table's D gene call, TRBD1, was not cross checked with the DNA. TRBV21-1 is a pseudogene. The CDR3 extends over 20 amino acids. The CDR3 DNA follows: TGTGCCAGCAGCAAAGCGCTTTTAGAGGGGGCGTCCCGGGACACAGATACGCAGTATTTT. This translates into CASSKALLEGASRDTDTQYF.